The clone carrying this T cell receptor beta chain was seen only once. Its antigen remains unidentified. The record originates from a study of molecular identifiers for immune sequencing clone quantification. Findings and limits, study-wide: Sizes of clones that are highly expanded could be underestimated (if identical TCR molecules share a barcode).

It was with previously described methods and listed TCR primers that bulk TCR libraries were made. Each CDR3 protein is one row after TCRdb ran MiXCR on the PCR reads. The sample records about 510,000 distinct CDR3 sequences, about 21% being singletons. Per the germline V gene, CDR1 is LNHDA and CDR2 is SQIVND (reference sequence). V was trimmed by 5 bases and J by 8 bases, leaving 22 bases between them. The CDR3 length is 16 residues. RNA fractions of 10%, 30% or 50% and about 18,000 to 1,000,000 sorted cells were the source of naive CD8 libraries. This chain links TRBV19 with TRBJ2-1; maybe TRBD2 (5 bases). The sequenced material came from naive CD8+ T cells from blood, with Jurkat cell RNA spiked in. Subset of the sample: FACS-sorted CD8+CD4-CCR7+CD45RA+ naive T cells. The TCR originated in a human donor in good health. Some libraries in this study had Jurkat cell RNA spiked in. DNA of the CDR3: TGTGCCAGTAGTCCCTATCTCCTAGCTTCGTCCGATGAGCAGTTCTTC. Translated: CASSPYLLASSDEQFF. Full variable domain (remainder filled in from reference TRBV19 and TRBJ2-1): DGGITQSPKYLFRKEGQNVTLSCEQNLNHDAMYWYRQDPGQGLRLIYYSQIVNDFQKGDIAEGYSVSREKKESFPLTVTSAQKNPTAFYLCASSPYLLASSDEQFFGPGTRLTVL.